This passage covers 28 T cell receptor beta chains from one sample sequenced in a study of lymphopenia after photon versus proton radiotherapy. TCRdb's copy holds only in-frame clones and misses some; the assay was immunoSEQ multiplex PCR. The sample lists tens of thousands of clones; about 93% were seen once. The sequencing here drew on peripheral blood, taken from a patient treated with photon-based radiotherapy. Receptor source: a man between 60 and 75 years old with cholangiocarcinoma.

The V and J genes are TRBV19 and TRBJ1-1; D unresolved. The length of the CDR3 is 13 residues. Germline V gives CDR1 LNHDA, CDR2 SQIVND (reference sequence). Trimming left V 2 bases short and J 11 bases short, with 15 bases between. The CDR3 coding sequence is TGTGCCAGTAGTATAAGCCGCTCATATAGCGCTTTCTTT. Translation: CASSISRSYSAFF.

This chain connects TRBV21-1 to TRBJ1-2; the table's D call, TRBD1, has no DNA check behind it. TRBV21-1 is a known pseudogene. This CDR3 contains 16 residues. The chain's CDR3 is CASSPVTGSGSYGYTF. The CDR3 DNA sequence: TGTGCCAGCAGTCCCGTCACAGGGTCGGGGAGCTATGGCTACACCTTC.

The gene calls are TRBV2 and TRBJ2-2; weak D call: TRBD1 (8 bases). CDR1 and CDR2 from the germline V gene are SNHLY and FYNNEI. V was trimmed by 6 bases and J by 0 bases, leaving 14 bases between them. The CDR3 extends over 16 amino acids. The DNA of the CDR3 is TGTGCCAGCAGCTGGGAGGGACAGGCGAACACCGGGGAGCTGTTTTTT. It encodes CASSWEGQANTGELFF.

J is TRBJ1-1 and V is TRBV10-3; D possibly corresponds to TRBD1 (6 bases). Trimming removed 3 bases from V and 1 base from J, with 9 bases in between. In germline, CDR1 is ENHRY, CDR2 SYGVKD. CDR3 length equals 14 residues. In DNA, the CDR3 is TGTGCCATCAGTGATCAGGGGCCGAACACTGAAGCTTTCTTT. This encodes CAISDQGPNTEAFF.

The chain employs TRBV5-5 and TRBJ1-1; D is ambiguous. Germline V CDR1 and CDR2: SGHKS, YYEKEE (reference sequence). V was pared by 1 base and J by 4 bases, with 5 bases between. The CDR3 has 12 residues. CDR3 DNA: TGTGCCAGCAGCTTGCAGGTCACTGAAGCTTTCTTT. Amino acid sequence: CASSLQVTEAFF.

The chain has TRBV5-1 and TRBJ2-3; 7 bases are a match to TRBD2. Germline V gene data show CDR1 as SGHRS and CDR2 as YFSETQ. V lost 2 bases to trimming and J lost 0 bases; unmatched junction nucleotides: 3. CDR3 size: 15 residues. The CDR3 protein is CASSLPSGSTDTQYF. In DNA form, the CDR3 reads TGCGCCAGCAGCTTACCTAGCGGAAGCACAGATACGCAGTATTTT.

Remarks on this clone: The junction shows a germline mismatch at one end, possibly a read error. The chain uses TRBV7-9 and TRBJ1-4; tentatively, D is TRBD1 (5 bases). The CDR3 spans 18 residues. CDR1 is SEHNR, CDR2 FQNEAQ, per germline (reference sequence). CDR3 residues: CASSLDPGAPATNEKLFF. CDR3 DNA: TGTGCCAGCAGTTTAGACCCCGGGGCTCCCGCAACTAATGAAAAACTGTTTTTT.

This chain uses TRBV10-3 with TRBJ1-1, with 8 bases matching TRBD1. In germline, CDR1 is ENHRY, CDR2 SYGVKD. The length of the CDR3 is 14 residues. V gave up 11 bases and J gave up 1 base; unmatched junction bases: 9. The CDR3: CASSNRGTNTEAFF. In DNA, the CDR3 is TGTGCCTCGTCAAACAGGGGGACGAACACTGAAGCTTTCTTT.

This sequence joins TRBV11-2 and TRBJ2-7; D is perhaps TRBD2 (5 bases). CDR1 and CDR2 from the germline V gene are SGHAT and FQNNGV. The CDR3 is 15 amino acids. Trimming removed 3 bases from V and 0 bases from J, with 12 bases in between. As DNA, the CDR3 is TGTGCCAGCAGCTTTTGGTTTGGGAGCTCCTACGAGCAGTACTTC. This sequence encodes CASSFWFGSSYEQYF.

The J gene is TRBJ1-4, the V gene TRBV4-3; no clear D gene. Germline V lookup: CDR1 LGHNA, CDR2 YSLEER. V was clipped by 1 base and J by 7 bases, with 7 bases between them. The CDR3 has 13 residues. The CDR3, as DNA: TGCGCCAGCAGCCAAGGGGAGGGTGAAAAACTGTTTTTT. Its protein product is CASSQGEGEKLFF.

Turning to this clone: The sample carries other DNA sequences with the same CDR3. CDR3 bases: TGTGCCAGCAGCTTATGGGCAGGAGGCTACACCTTC. The encoded protein is CASSLWAGGYTF. This chain joins TRBV11-3 and TRBJ1-2; D is unclear. Germline V gives CDR1 SGHNT, CDR2 YENEEA. This CDR3 contains 12 residues. The V end was cut by 2 bases, the J end by 8 bases, with 9 bases between.

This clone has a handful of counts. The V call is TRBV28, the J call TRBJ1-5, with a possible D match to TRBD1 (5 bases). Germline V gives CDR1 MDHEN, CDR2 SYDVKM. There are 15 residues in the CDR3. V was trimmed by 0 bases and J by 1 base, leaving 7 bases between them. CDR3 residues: CASSLWKGSNQPQHF. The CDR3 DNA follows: TGTGCCAGCAGTTTATGGAAGGGGAGCAATCAGCCCCAGCATTTT.

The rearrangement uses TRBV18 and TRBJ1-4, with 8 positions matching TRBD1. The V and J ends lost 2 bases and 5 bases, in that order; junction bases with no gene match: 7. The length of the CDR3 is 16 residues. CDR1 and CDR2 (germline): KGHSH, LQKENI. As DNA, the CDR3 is TGTGCCAGCTCACCATTCCCGGGACAGGAGAATGAAAAACTGTTTTTT. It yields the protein CASSPFPGQENEKLFF.

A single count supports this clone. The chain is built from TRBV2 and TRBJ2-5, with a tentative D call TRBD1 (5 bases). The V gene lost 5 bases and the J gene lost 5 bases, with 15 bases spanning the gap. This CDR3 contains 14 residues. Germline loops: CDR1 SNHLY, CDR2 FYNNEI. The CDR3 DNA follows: TGTGCCAGCAGTAACCTTCGCCAGGGCGAGACCCAGTACTTC. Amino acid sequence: CASSNLRQGETQYF.

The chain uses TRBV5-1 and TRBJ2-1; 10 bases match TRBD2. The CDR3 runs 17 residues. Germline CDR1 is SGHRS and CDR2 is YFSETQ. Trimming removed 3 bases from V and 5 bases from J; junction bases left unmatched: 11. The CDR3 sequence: CASSSPLAGSLNNEQFF. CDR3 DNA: TGCGCCAGCAGCTCACCACTAGCGGGAAGTCTCAACAATGAGCAGTTCTTC.

The chain's CDR3 is CASSLDRVGDNEQFF. CDR3 sequence (DNA): TGTGCCAGTTCCCTGGACAGGGTCGGGGACAATGAGCAGTTCTTC. This chain uses TRBV19 with TRBJ2-1; 8 positions match TRBD1. Germline CDR1 and CDR2: LNHDA and SQIVND (reference sequence). This CDR3 contains 15 residues. Trimming cost V 8 bases and J 5 bases; bases outside gene matches: 11.

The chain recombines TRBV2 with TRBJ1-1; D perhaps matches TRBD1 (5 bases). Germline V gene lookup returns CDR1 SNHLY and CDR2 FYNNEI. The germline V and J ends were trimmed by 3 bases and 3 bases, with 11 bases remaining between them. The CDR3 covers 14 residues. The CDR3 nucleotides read TGTGCCAGCAGTGACCGGGGCGTTGACACTGAAGCTTTCTTT. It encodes CASSDRGVDTEAFF.

CDR3 coding DNA: TGTGCCAGCAGCTTAGGGGGCGCGGAGACCCAGTACTTC. Protein sequence: CASSLGGAETQYF. The chain carries TRBV5-5 and TRBJ2-5; 7 bases are a match to TRBD1. V shed 2 bases, J shed 5 bases, and the junction held 3 bases outside the gene matches. The CDR3 covers 13 residues. Germline lookup yields CDR1 SGHKS and CDR2 YYEKEE (reference sequence).

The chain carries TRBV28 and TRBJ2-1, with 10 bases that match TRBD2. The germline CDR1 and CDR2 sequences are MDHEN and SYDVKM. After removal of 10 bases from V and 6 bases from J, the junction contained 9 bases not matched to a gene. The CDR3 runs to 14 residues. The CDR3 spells CATTESGRGNEQFF. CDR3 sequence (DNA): TGTGCCACTACAGAAAGCGGGAGGGGCAATGAGCAGTTCTTC.

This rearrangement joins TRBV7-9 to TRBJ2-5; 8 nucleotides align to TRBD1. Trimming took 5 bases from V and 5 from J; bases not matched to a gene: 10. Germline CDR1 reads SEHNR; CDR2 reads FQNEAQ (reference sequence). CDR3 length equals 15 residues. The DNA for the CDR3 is TGTGCCAGCAGCCCAGGGGGCGCACGGGGGGAGACCCAGTACTTC. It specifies CASSPGGARGETQYF.

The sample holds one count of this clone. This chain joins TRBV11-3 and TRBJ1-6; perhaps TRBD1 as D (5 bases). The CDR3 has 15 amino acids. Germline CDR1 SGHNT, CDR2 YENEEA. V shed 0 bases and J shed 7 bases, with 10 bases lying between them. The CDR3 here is CASSLDARVNSPLHF. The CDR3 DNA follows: TGTGCCAGCAGCTTAGATGCCAGGGTCAATTCACCCCTCCACTTT.

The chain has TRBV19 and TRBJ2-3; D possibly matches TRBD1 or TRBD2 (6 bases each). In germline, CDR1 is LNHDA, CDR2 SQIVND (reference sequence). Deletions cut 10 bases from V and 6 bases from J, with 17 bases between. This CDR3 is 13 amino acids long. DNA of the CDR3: TGTGCCACCCTACGGGGGCCGTTGGATACGCAGTATTTT. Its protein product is CATLRGPLDTQYF.

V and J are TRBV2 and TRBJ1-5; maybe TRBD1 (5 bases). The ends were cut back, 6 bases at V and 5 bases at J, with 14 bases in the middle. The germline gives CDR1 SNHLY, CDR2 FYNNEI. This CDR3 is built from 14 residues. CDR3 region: CASSAGEGYQPQHF. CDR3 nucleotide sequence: TGTGCCAGCAGCGCCGGAGAGGGGTATCAGCCCCAGCATTTT.

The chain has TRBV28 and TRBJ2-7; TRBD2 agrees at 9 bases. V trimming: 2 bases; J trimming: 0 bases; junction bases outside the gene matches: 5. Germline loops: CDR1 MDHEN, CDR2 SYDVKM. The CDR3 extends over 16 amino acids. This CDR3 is CASSLLAGKRSYEQYF. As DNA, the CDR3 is TGTGCCAGCAGTTTACTAGCGGGGAAGCGCTCCTACGAGCAGTACTTC.

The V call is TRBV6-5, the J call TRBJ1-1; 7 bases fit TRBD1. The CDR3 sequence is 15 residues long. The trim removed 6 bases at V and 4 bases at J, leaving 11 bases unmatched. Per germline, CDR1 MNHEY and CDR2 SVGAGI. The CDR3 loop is CASSNDGRGGTEAFF. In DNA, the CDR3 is TGTGCCAGCAGCAACGACGGCAGGGGGGGCACTGAAGCTTTCTTT.

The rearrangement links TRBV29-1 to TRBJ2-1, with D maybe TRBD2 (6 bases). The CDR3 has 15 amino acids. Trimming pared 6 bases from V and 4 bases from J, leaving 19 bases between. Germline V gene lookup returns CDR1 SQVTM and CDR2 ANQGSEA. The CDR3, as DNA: TGCAGCGTCGTCCCTGGAGTAGCGGTATACAATGAGCAGTTCTTC. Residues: CSVVPGVAVYNEQFF.

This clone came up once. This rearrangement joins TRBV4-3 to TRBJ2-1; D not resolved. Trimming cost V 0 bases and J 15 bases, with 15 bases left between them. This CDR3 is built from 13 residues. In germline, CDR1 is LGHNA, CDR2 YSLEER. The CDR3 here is CASSQDRGVRLFF. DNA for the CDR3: TGCGCCAGCAGCCAAGATCGTGGGGTTCGACTGTTCTTC.

CDR3 region: CASRNTNTQYF. The CDR3 DNA reads as TGTGCCAGCAGGAACACCAATACGCAGTATTTT. The genes are TRBV7-9 and TRBJ2-3; D remains ambiguous. V was shortened by 6 bases and J by 7 bases, with 8 bases between the two germline ends. The CDR3 is made up of 11 amino acids. Germline assignment: CDR1 SEHNR and CDR2 FQNEAQ (reference sequence).